This T cell receptor (beta chain) stems from a study of CD8 T cells in Susac syndrome. An amount of RNA that ranged from roughly 0.45 to 1 ug was reverse transcribed with random hexamers. TCRdb re-called the immunoSEQ multiplex PCR reads with MiXCR, one entry per CDR3 protein. The data contain under 150,000 distinct CDR3 sequences, 90% to 95% of them singletons. Germline V gives CDR1 SGHTA, CDR2 FQGNSA. Trimming shortened V by 6 bases and J by 2 bases, and 13 bases separated the two germline ends. The CDR3 runs 14 residues. This clonotype was obtained from a human donor with multiple sclerosis. The rearrangement links TRBV7-2 to TRBJ1-2; the D is unclear. The sample taken for sequencing was CD4+ T cells from PBMCs. CDR3 residues: CASSPARRNYGYTF. The DNA of the CDR3 is TGTGCCAGCAGTCCTGCCAGGAGAAACTATGGCTACACCTTC.